Listed below are T cell receptor beta chains from one sample, sequenced in a study of PD-1 blockade in classical Hodgkin lymphoma. The repertoire was sequenced with immunoSEQ multiplex PCR; TCRdb's copy has only in-frame clones and lacks some. The profile covers roughly 68,000 clones, with over 90% appearing a single time and about 2.6% taken by the ten largest. Source material: peripheral blood mononuclear cells (PBMCs). The receptors shown here come from a human donor with classical Hodgkin lymphoma. Each CDR3 is given with its conserved first and last residue. The D gene is left open where the match is weak. Size tells how often a clone was seen (once, few, many) or the class of an expanded clone, and some rows leave it out.

V	J	D	size	CDR3	DNA
TRBV29-1	TRBJ2-7	.	.	CSVSSGTSSYEQYF	TGCAGCGTTTCATCCGGGACTTCCTCCTACGAGCAGTACTTC
TRBV9	TRBJ2-1	TRBD2	.	CASSVDGGAISYNEQFF	TGTGCCAGCAGCGTAGACGGGGGGGCTATCTCCTACAATGAGCAGTTCTTC
TRBV7-2	TRBJ1-3	TRBD1	.	CASSSRGPGGNTIYF	TGTGCCAGCAGCTCTAGGGGGCCCGGTGGAAACACCATATATTTT
TRBV15	TRBJ2-5	.	.	CATSRRGGARQETQYF	TGTGCCACCAGCCGAAGAGGGGGGGCGCGCCAAGAGACCCAGTACTTC
TRBV5-6	TRBJ2-2	.	.	CASSHKSGRSTGELFF	TGTGCCAGCAGCCATAAGTCTGGGAGAAGTACCGGGGAGCTGTTTTTT
TRBV4-1	TRBJ2-6	.	.	CASSQDVGRGMGANVLTF	TGCGCCAGCAGCCAAGATGTCGGACGCGGCATGGGGGCCAACGTCCTGACTTTC
TRBV11-2	TRBJ2-7	.	.	CASTRDGAFYEQYF	TGTGCCAGCACCCGGGACGGGGCCTTTTACGAGCAGTACTTC
TRBV18	TRBJ1-3	.	.	CASSGLTGNSGNTIYF	TGTGCCAGCTCTGGGTTGACCGGCAACTCTGGAAACACCATATATTTT
TRBV28	TRBJ2-7	TRBD1	.	CASSQGGTGIHEQYF	TGTGCCAGCAGCCAAGGGGGGACAGGGATCCACGAGCAGTACTTC
TRBV7-9	TRBJ1-3	TRBD1	.	CASSLKGASGNTIYF	TGTGCCAGCAGCTTAAAGGGGGCCTCTGGAAACACCATATATTTT
TRBV2	TRBJ2-3	TRBD2	.	CASRKTTSGTSTDTQYF	TGTGCCAGCAGAAAAACCACTAGCGGGACGAGCACAGATACGCAGTATTTT
TRBV12-5	TRBJ2-4	.	few	CASGLVRGGPSAKNIQYF	TGTGCTAGTGGTTTGGTAAGAGGGGGGCCCTCGGCCAAAAACATTCAGTACTTC
TRBV11-2	TRBJ2-7	.	.	CASSLPVTYEQYF	TGTGCCAGCAGCCTTCCAGTCACCTACGAGCAGTACTTC
TRBV2	TRBJ1-5	.	few	CASSSTANSNQPQHF	TGTGCCAGCAGCTCAACAGCTAATAGCAATCAGCCCCAGCATTTT
TRBV2	TRBJ2-1	.	.	CASRTDSNEQFF	TGTGCCAGCAGGACGGACAGCAATGAGCAGTTCTTC
TRBV7-2	TRBJ2-7	.	.	CASSLYYEQYF	TGTGCCAGCAGCCTATACTACGAGCAGTACTTC
TRBV5-5	TRBJ1-5	.	once	CASSLSPESQPQHF	TGTGCCAGCAGCTTGAGTCCGGAGAGTCAGCCCCAGCATTTT
TRBV7-2	TRBJ2-7	TRBD1	.	CASSLGQVQTYEQYF	TGTGCCAGCAGCTTGGGACAGGTGCAAACCTACGAGCAGTACTTC
TRBV29-1	TRBJ1-1	TRBD1	.	CSVDWDRNTEAFF	TGCAGCGTTGATTGGGACAGGAACACTGAAGCTTTCTTT
TRBV12-5	TRBJ1-3	TRBD1	.	CASGRDRGITGNTIYF	TGTGCTAGTGGCCGGGACAGGGGGATTACTGGAAACACCATATATTTT
TRBV5-1	TRBJ1-4	.	.	CASSPTTVTNEKLFF	TGCGCCAGCAGCCCTACGACAGTAACTAATGAAAAACTGTTTTTT
TRBV4-2	TRBJ2-7	.	.	CASSQDSYSSYEQYF	TGTGCCAGCAGCCAAGATTCGTACAGCTCCTACGAGCAGTACTTC
TRBV5-6	TRBJ2-2	TRBD1	.	CASSSHRGGTGELFF	TGTGCCAGCAGCAGCCACAGGGGCGGTACCGGGGAGCTGTTTTTT
TRBV19	TRBJ2-5	.	.	CASSISVRTGKTEETQYF	TGTGCCAGTAGTATAAGCGTTAGGACCGGGAAGACGGAAGAGACCCAGTACTTC
TRBV6-1	TRBJ1-5	.	.	CASSEGAGASNQPQHF	TGTGCCAGCAGTGAAGGTGCTGGAGCTAGCAATCAGCCCCAGCATTTT
TRBV7-6	TRBJ1-5	.	.	CASSPQGQGNQPQHF	TGTGCCAGCAGCCCACAGGGCCAAGGCAATCAGCCCCAGCATTTT
TRBV18	TRBJ1-2	.	.	CASSPQPAQGYTF	TGTGCCAGCTCACCACAGCCAGCGCAAGGCTACACCTTC
TRBV4-1	TRBJ2-3	TRBD2	.	CASSQPGTSPPNTQYF	TGCGCCAGCAGCCAGCCCGGGACTAGCCCCCCGAATACGCAGTATTTT
TRBV6-1	TRBJ1-2	.	.	CASSEALRQPYGYTF	TGTGCCAGCAGTGAAGCGCTTCGACAGCCATATGGCTACACCTTC
TRBV5-1	TRBJ2-7	.	once	CASSLVAGSYEQYF	TGCGCCAGCAGCTTGGTGGCAGGGTCCTACGAGCAGTACTTC
TRBV7-8	TRBJ2-7	.	.	CASSLVGRHYEQYF	TGTGCCAGCAGCCTAGTCGGCCGCCACTACGAGCAGTACTTC
TRBV5-8	TRBJ2-3	.	.	CASSLGLLDVDTQYF	TGTGCCAGCAGCTTGGGACTACTTGATGTGGATACGCAGTATTTT
TRBV5-1	TRBJ1-6	.	few	CASSSGDSPLHF	TGCGCCAGCAGTTCAGGGGATTCACCCCTCCACTTT
TRBV19	TRBJ2-6	TRBD1	.	CASSMWGTGGSGANVLTF	TGTGCCAGTAGTATGTGGGGGACAGGAGGCTCTGGGGCCAACGTCCTGACTTTC
TRBV12-5	TRBJ2-7	.	.	CASGYSTGSEQYF	TGTGCTAGTGGTTACTCAACGGGGAGCGAGCAGTACTTC
TRBV9	TRBJ2-7	.	.	CASSVVYGAKGSYEQYF	TGTGCCAGCAGCGTAGTATATGGGGCTAAAGGCTCCTACGAGCAGTACTTC
TRBV19	TRBJ2-2	.	.	CASSSRGASEIRRYTGELFF	TGTGCCAGTAGCTCCCGGGGAGCATCAGAAATACGTCGGTACACCGGGGAGCTGTTTTTT
TRBV11-2	TRBJ1-6	.	.	CASSLGASSPLHF	TGTGCCAGCAGCTTAGGGGCCAGTTCACCCCTCCACTTT
TRBV7-3	TRBJ1-1	.	.	CASSLSGALGNTEAFF	TGTGCCAGCAGCTTAAGTGGGGCTCTAGGGAACACTGAAGCTTTCTTT
TRBV28	TRBJ2-7	TRBD1	.	CASSSSGTGGPYEQYF	TGTGCCAGCAGTTCCTCCGGGACAGGGGGCCCCTACGAGCAGTACTTC
TRBV7-9	TRBJ2-1	TRBD2	.	CASSEVSGTSNEQFF	TGTGCCAGCAGCGAAGTTAGCGGGACGTCCAATGAGCAGTTCTTC